A single T cell receptor beta chain is shown here with its context. Its antigen is currently unknown. Patients included in sequencing had previously demonstrated CD8+CD57+ cell expansion by flow cytometry. Trimming shortened V by 9 bases and J by 6 bases, and 9 bases separated the two germline ends. Germline V CDR1 and CDR2: LNHDA, SQIVND (reference sequence). The CDR3 contains 12 residues. This specimen belongs to a study of CD8+CD57+ T cells in acquired aplastic anemia. In the study overall: Sorted CD4+ and CD8+ cells yielded DNA averaging roughly 3.3 ug.

The template for TCR beta VDJ and CDR3 sequence profiling was genomic DNA. One entry per CDR3 protein results from TCRdb running MiXCR on the reads. Of over 150,000 distinct CDR3 sequences listed, 70% to 80% are singletons. Overall study findings and caveats: There were 25 to 35 CD8+ CDR3 sequences that occurred in both patients and controls.

The source material was sorted CD4+, CD8+, or CD8+CD57+ T cells (not recorded which) from PBMCs. V usage is TRBV19 and J usage is TRBJ1-6; a weak D match, TRBD1 (6 bases). This clonotype was obtained from a human donor with aplastic anemia. CDR3 in amino acids: CASQGGNSPLHF. CDR3 DNA sequence: TGTGCCAGCCAAGGGGGTAATTCACCCCTCCACTTT.